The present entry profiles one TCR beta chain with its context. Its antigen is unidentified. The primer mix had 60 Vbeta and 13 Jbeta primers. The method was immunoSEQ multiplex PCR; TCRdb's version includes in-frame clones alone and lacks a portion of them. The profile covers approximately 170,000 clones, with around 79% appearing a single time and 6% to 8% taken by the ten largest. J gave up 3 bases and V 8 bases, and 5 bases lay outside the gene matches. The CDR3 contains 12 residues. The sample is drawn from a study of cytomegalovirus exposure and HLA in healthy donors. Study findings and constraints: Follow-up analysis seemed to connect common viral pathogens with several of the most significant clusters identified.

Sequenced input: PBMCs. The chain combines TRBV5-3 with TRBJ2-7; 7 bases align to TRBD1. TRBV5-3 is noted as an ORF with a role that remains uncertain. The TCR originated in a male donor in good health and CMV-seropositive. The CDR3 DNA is TGTGCCAGGGGGGACAGCGACTACGAGCAGTACTTC. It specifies CARGDSDYEQYF.